The T cell receptor (beta chain) under discussion was sequenced for a study of OX40 agonist ivuxolimab in advanced cancers. About the research overall: All patients had ivuxolimab intravenously every 2 weeks at 0.01 to 10 mg/kg. Age averaged about 60 years (range about 20 to 79), and 82.7% were male. General study points: At 0.1 to 3.0 mg/kg and by week 6, CD4+ and CD8+ T cells in the blood had expanded clonally.

On this clone: The antigen is undetermined.

Measured with immunoSEQ multiplex PCR; TCRdb has only the in-frame clones, and not every one. This table has around 41,000 clones, around nine tenths appearing once. Blood was sampled at baseline, cycle 4 day 1, and cycle 7 day 1. This CDR3 is 14 amino acids long. Germline V gene lookup returns CDR1 MGHRA and CDR2 YSYEKL. Trimming took 4 bases from V and 2 from J; bases not matched to a gene: 4. The clonotype comes from an adult with an advanced solid tumor such as melanoma, head and neck, liver or kidney cancer. The source material was CD4+ or CD8+ T cells sorted from blood, sampled in a trial of the OX40 agonist ivuxolimab. The chain combines TRBV4-1 with TRBJ2-7, with 8 nucleotides matching TRBD1. In DNA, the CDR3 is TGCGCCAGCAGCCTCGGGACAGGTGCCTACGAGCAGTACTTC. It specifies CASSLGTGAYEQYF.